Listed here is a single TCR beta chain. Its specificity is not known. Donors were drawn from the roughly 110-subject validation cohort, separate from the approximately 620-subject first cohort. This sample was taken from a study of cytomegalovirus exposure and HLA in healthy donors. Study conclusions and caveats: The study put 150 or so TCR beta chains on its list as cytomegalovirus-associated. Rarity characterized most TCR sequences, yet some public TCRs appeared in many donors.

Germline V gives CDR1 SGHTA, CDR2 FQGNSA. V lost 1 base, J lost 0 bases, and 9 bases lay in between. This CDR3 spans 16 amino acids. Some clones are missing from TCRdb's copy, which holds only in-frame ones; the method was immunoSEQ multiplex PCR. The profile shows under 85,000 clones, approximately 94% of them singletons. This clonotype was obtained from a woman younger than 35 in good health and CMV-seropositive. This chain joins TRBV7-2 and TRBJ2-2, with unresolved D. The sequenced material came from PBMCs. CDR3 nucleotides: TGTGCCAGCAGCTTAGTGTTCCTTTCGAACACCGGGGAGCTGTTTTTT. Translating gives CASSLVFLSNTGELFF.